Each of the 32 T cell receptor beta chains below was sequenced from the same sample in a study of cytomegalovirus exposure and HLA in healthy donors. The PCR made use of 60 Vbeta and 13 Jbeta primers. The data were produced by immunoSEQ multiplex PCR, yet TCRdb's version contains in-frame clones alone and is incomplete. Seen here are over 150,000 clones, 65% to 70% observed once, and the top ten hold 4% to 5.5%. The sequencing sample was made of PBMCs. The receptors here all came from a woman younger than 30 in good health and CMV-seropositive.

The CDR3 DNA follows: TGTGCCATCAGTGAGCCCAGGGTTTATGGCTACACCTTC. This gives the protein CAISEPRVYGYTF. This chain uses TRBV10-3 with TRBJ1-2; D is perhaps TRBD1 (5 bases). This CDR3 has 13 residues. From germline, CDR1 is ENHRY and CDR2 SYGVKD. V lost 2 bases and J lost 5, with 9 bases in between.

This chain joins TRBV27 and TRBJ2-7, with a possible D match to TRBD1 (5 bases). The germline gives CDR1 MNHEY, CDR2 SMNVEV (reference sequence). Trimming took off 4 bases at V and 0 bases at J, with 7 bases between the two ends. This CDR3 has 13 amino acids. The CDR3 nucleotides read TGTGCCAGCAGTTACGACAGCTCCTACGAGCAGTACTTC. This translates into CASSYDSSYEQYF.

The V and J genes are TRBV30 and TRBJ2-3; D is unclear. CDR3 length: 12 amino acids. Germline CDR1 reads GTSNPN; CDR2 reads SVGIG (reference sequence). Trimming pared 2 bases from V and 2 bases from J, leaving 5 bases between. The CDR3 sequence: CAWSPFTDTQYF. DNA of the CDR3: TGTGCCTGGAGTCCCTTCACAGATACGCAGTATTTT.

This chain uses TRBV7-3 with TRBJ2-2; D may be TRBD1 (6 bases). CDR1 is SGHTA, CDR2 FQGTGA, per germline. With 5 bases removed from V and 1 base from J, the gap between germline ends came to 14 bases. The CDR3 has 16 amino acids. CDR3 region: CASSPTGTLNTGELFF. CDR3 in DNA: TGTGCCAGCAGCCCTACCGGGACACTGAACACCGGGGAGCTGTTTTTT.

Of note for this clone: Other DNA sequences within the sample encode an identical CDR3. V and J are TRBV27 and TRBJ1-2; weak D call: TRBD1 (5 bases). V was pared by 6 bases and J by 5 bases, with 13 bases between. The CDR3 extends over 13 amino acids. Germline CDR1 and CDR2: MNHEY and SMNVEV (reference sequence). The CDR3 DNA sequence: TGTGCCAGCAGATCAGGGTTTGCGTATGGCTACACCTTC. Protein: CASRSGFAYGYTF.

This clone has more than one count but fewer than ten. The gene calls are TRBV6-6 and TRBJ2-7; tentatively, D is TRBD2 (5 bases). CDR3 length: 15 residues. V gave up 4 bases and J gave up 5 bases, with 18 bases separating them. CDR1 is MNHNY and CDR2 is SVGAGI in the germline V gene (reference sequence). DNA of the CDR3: TGTGCCAGCAGTTCCCAATACTCATCGCGGGACGAGCAGTACTTC. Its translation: CASSSQYSSRDEQYF.

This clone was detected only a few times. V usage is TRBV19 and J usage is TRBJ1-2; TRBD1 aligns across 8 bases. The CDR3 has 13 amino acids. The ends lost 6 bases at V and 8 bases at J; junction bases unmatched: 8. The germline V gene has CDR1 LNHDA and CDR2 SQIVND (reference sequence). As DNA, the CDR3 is TGTGCCAGTAGAGAAGGGACAGGAATAGGCTACACCTTC. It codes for CASREGTGIGYTF.

CDR3 nucleotides: TGTGCCAGCAGTCCCCGTAGTGGGACTGTCAATGAGCAGTTCTTC. Translated, it gives CASSPRSGTVNEQFF. The J gene is TRBJ2-1, the V gene TRBV6-6; D may be TRBD2 (6 bases). Germline values: CDR1 MNHNY, CDR2 SVGAGI (reference sequence). The CDR3 length is 15 residues. Trimming pared 5 bases from V and 6 bases from J, leaving 17 bases between.

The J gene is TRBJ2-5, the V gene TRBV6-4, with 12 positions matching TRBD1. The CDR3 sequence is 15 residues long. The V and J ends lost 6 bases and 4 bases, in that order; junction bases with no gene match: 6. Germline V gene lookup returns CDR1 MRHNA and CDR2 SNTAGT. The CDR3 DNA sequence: TGTGCCAGCAGGACGGGACAGGGGGCTCGAGAGACCCAGTACTTC. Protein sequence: CASRTGQGARETQYF.

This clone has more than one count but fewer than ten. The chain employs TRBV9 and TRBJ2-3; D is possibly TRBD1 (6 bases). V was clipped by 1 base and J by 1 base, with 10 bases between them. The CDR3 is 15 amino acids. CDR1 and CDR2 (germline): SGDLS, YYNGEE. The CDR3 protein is CASSVTAGGTDTQYF. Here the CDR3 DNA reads TGTGCCAGCAGCGTAACGGCAGGGGGCACAGATACGCAGTATTTT.

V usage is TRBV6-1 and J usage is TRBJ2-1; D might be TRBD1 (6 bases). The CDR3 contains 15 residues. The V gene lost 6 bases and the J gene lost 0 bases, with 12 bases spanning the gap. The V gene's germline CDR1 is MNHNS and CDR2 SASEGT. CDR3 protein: CASRATGSSYNEQFF. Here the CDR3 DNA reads TGTGCCAGCAGAGCGACAGGTAGCTCCTACAATGAGCAGTTCTTC.

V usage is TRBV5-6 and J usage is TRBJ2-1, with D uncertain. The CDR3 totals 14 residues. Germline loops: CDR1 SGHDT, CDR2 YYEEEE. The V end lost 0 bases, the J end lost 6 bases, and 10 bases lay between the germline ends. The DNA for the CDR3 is TGTGCCAGCAGCTTGGTTGCCCCGGGCAATGAGCAGTTCTTC. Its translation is CASSLVAPGNEQFF.

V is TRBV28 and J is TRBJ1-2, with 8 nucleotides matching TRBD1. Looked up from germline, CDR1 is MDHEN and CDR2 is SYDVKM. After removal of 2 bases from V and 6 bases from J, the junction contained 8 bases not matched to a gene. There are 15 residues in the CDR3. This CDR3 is CASSLMFRGQDGYTF. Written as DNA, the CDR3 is TGTGCCAGCAGTTTAATGTTCAGGGGGCAGGATGGCTACACCTTC.

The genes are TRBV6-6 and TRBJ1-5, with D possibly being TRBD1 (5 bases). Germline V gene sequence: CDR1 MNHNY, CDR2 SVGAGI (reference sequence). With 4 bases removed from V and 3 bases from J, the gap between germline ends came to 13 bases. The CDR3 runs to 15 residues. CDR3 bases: TGTGCCAGCAGTTTCAGCCAGGGATCCAATCAGCCCCAGCATTTT. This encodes CASSFSQGSNQPQHF.

The CDR3 DNA reads TGTGCCAGCAGCTTGGGGACAGCAGTCACTGAAGCTTTCTTT. Translated: CASSLGTAVTEAFF. The chain is built from TRBV5-6 and TRBJ1-1; D perhaps matches TRBD1 (6 bases). CDR3 size: 14 residues. The V end lost 0 bases, the J end lost 4 bases, and 10 bases lay between the germline ends. The germline V gene has CDR1 SGHDT and CDR2 YYEEEE.

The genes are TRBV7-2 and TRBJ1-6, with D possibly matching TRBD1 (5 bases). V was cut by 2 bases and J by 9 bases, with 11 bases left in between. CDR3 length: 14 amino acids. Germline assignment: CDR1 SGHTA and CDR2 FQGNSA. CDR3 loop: CASSLYRSGSPLHF. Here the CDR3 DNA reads TGTGCCAGCAGCTTATACAGGTCCGGTTCACCCCTCCACTTT.

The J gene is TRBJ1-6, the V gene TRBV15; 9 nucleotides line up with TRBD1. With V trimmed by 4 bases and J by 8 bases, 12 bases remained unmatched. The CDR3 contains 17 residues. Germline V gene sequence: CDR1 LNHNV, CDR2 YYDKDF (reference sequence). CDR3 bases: TGTGCCACCAGCACGGGGGCCTACAGGGGGCCAGATTCACCCCTCCACTTT. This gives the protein CATSTGAYRGPDSPLHF.

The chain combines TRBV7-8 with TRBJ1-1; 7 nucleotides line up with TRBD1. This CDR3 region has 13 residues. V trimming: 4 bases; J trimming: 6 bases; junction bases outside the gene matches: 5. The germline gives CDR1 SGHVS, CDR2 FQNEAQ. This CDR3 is CASSSTGIAEAFF. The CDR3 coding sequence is TGTGCCAGCAGCTCGACAGGGATAGCTGAAGCTTTCTTT. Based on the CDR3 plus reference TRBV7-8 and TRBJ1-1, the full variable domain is GAGVSQSPRYKVAKRGQDVALRCDPISGHVSLFWYQQALGQGPEFLTYFQNEAQLDKSGLPSDRFFAERPEGSVSTLKIQRTQQEDSAVYLCASSSTGIAEAFFGQGTRLTVV.

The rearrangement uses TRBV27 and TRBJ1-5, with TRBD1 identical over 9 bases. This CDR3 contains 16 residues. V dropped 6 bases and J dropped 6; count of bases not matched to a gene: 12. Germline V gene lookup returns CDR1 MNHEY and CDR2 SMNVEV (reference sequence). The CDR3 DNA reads TGTGCCAGCAGCCTTACAGGGGGCGGATGGGGTCAGCCCCAGCATTTT. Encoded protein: CASSLTGGGWGQPQHF.

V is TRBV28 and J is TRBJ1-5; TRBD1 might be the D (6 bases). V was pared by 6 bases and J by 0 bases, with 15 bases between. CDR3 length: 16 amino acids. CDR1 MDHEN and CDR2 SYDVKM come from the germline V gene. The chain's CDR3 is CASSQYRADSNQPQHF. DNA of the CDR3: TGTGCCAGCAGCCAGTACAGGGCTGATAGCAATCAGCCCCAGCATTTT.

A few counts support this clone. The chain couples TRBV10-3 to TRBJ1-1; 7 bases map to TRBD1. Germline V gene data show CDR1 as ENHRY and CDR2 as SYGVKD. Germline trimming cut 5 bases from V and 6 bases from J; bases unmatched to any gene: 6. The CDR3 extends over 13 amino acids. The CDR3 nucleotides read TGTGCCATCAGTTTCCAGGGGGGAGCTGAAGCTTTCTTT. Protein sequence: CAISFQGGAEAFF.

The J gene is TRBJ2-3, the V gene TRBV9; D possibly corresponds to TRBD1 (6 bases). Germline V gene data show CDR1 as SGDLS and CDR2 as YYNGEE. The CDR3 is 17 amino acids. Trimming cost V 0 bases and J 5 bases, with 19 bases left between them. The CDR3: CASSVGALGAWGDTQYF. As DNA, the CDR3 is TGTGCCAGCAGCGTAGGCGCTTTGGGGGCTTGGGGAGATACGCAGTATTTT.

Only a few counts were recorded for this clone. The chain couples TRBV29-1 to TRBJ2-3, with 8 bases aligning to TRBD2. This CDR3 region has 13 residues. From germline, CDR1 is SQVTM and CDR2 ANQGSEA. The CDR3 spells CGGISGVTDTQYF. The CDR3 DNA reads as TGCGGAGGCATTAGCGGGGTTACAGATACGCAGTATTTT.

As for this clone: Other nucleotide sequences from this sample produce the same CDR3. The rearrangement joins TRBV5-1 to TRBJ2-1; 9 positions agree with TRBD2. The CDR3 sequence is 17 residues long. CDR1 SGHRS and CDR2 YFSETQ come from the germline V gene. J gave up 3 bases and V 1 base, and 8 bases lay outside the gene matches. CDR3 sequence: CASSLTTSGSYYNEQFF. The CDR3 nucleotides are TGCGCCAGCAGCTTGACGACTAGCGGTAGCTACTACAATGAGCAGTTCTTC.

The CDR3 sequence is CASSHSLEPEQFF. The CDR3 nucleotides are TGTGCCAGCAGCCACTCATTGGAGCCTGAGCAGTTCTTC. The chain carries TRBV11-2 and TRBJ2-1, with D hard to call. V was pared by 5 bases and J by 9 bases, with 14 bases between. The CDR3 length is 13 residues. Germline V gene sequence: CDR1 SGHAT, CDR2 FQNNGV.

For the CDR3, the DNA is TGTGCCACCAAAGCGGGAGCTCAAATTCTGACTAGCACAGATACGCAGTATTTT. This encodes CATKAGAQILTSTDTQYF. This chain connects TRBV10-3 to TRBJ2-3; TRBD2 matches 8 bases. The CDR3 extends over 18 amino acids. Germline V gene data show CDR1 as ENHRY and CDR2 as SYGVKD. V was clipped by 10 bases and J by 0 bases; unmatched bases: 18.

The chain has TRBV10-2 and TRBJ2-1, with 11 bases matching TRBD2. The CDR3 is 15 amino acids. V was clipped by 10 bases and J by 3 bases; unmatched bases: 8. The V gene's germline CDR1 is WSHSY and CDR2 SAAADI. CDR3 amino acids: CATDIAGGNYNEQFF. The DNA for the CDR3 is TGCGCCACAGATATAGCGGGAGGGAACTACAATGAGCAGTTCTTC.

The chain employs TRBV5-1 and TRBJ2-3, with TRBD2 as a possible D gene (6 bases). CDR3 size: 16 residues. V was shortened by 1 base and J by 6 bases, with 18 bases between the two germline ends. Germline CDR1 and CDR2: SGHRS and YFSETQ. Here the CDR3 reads CASSLLRGGPIDTQYF. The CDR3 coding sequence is TGCGCCAGCAGCTTGCTTCGTGGAGGGCCAATCGATACGCAGTATTTT.

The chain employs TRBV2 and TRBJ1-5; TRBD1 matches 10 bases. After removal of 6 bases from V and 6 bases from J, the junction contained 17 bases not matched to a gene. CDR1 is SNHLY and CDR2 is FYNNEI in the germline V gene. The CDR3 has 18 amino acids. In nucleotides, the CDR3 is TGTGCCAGCAGCGAGACAGGGGGCGGACCGTATAGCGGTCAGCCCCAGCATTTT. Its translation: CASSETGGGPYSGQPQHF.

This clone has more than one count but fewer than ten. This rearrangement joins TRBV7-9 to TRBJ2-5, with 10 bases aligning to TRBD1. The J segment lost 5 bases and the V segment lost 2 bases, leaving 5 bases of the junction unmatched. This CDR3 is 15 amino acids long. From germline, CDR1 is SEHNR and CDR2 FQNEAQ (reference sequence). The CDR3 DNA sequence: TGTGCCAGCAGCTTAATCGGGACAGGGGACGAGACCCAGTACTTC. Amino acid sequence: CASSLIGTGDETQYF. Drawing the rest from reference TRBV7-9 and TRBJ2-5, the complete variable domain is DTGVSQNPRHKITKRGQNVTFRCDPISEHNRLYWYRQTLGQGPEFLTYFQNEAQLEKSRLLSDRFSAERPKGSFSTLEIQRTEQGDSAMYLCASSLIGTGDETQYFGPGTRLLVL.

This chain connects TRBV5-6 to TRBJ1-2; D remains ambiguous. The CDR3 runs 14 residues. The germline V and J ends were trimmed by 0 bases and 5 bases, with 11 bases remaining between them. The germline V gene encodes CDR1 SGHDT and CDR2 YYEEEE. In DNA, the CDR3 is TGTGCCAGCAGCTTGGCGGCAGGATTGTATGGCTACACCTTC. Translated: CASSLAAGLYGYTF.

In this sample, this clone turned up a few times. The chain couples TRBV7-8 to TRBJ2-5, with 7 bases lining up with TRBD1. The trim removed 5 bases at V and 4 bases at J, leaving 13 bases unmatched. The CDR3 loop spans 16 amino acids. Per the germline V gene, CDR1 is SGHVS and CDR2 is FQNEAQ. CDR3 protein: CASSILVTGIGETQYF. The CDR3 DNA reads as TGTGCCAGCAGCATTCTGGTGACAGGGATCGGAGAGACCCAGTACTTC.